This TCR beta chain was documented in a study of blood T cell repertoires in COVID-19. Study in general: Some COVID-19 samples were acute and others convalescent; all came from the United States, Italy and Spain.

Per the study methods: Reference gene primers were amplified, and this amplification served to estimate nucleated cell counts. The repertoire was sequenced with immunoSEQ multiplex PCR; TCRdb's copy has only in-frame clones and lacks some. V and J calls and clone size follow that table, whereas D and trimming were derived from the DNA. This table holds around 400,000 clones, around 87% found once. Patients from Seattle were sampled longitudinally, starting during active infection. Sequencing used peripheral blood. The TCR originated in an older woman with COVID-19, enrolled during active disease.

DNA for the CDR3: TGTGCCAGTAGTAGAGTCCCGAACACCGGGGAGCTGTTTTTT. This codes for CASSRVPNTGELFF. This rearrangement joins TRBV19 to TRBJ2-2; D ambiguous. Looked up from germline, CDR1 is LNHDA and CDR2 is SQIVND (reference sequence). V was shortened by 4 bases and J by 0 bases, with 6 bases between the two germline ends. The CDR3 extends over 14 amino acids.